Shown below are 8 T cell receptor beta chains from a single sample sequenced in a study of OX40 agonist ivuxolimab in advanced cancers. Profiling relied on immunoSEQ multiplex PCR, and the TCRdb table lists in-frame clones only, not all of them. The sample has about 64,000 clones; 87% are singletons. This material consisted of CD4+ or CD8+ T cells sorted from blood, taken in a trial of the OX40 agonist ivuxolimab. These receptors were collected from an adult with an advanced solid tumor such as melanoma, head and neck, liver or kidney cancer.

The rearrangement joins TRBV19 to TRBJ2-1; D possibly corresponds to TRBD1 (6 bases). The CDR3 is 15 amino acids. Deletions cut 2 bases from V and 10 bases from J, with 18 bases between. Germline values: CDR1 LNHDA, CDR2 SQIVND (reference sequence). CDR3 protein: CASSISARTAREQFF. CDR3 nucleotides: TGTGCCAGTAGTATATCCGCGCGGACAGCCCGAGAGCAGTTCTTC.

The sample holds a few counts of this clone. The chain joins TRBV30 to TRBJ1-5, with 9 bases lining up with TRBD1. The CDR3 runs 16 residues. V lost 0 bases, J lost 3 bases, and 6 bases stayed unmatched. Germline loops: CDR1 GTSNPN, CDR2 SVGIG (reference sequence). The CDR3 loop reads CAWSVGQGSPNQPQHF. CDR3 DNA: TGTGCCTGGAGTGTAGGACAGGGGAGCCCCAATCAGCCCCAGCATTTT.

The table lists this clone with a few counts. The chain recombines TRBV30 with TRBJ1-5, with a tentative D call TRBD1 (5 bases). V lost 0 bases to trimming and J lost 10 bases, with 13 bases between them. The CDR3 is 13 amino acids. Germline V gene sequence: CDR1 GTSNPN, CDR2 SVGIG (reference sequence). CDR3 protein: CAWSVGAVRPQHF. CDR3 in DNA: TGTGCCTGGAGTGTAGGGGCCGTTCGCCCCCAGCATTTT.

This clone came up a few times. J is TRBJ2-3 and V is TRBV2; D might be TRBD2 (7 bases). This CDR3 has 14 amino acids. Looked up from germline, CDR1 is SNHLY and CDR2 is FYNNEI. Trimming pared 2 bases from V and 4 bases from J, leaving 10 bases between. The CDR3 spells CASSEQGRADTQYF. The CDR3 region has the DNA TGTGCCAGCAGTGAACAGGGGAGGGCAGATACGCAGTATTTT.

The chain has TRBV6-5 and TRBJ1-2, with D unclear. Germline loops: CDR1 MNHEY, CDR2 SVGAGI. CDR3 length: 14 residues. With 0 bases removed from V and 8 bases from J, the gap between germline ends came to 13 bases. The CDR3 nucleotides are TGTGCCAGCAGTTACTCGAGAGCCGTCTTCGGCTACACCTTC. As protein: CASSYSRAVFGYTF.

CDR3 amino acids: CASSQRGGVRDTQYF. The CDR3 region has the DNA TGTGCCAGCAGCCAACGAGGGGGGGTCCGGGATACGCAGTATTTT. The chain couples TRBV6-5 to TRBJ2-3, with D tentatively TRBD2 (7 bases). Germline V gives CDR1 MNHEY, CDR2 SVGAGI. The CDR3 contains 15 residues. The V end lost 6 bases, the J end lost 6 bases, and 19 bases lay between the germline ends.

This sequence joins TRBV6-6 and TRBJ1-2, with D perhaps TRBD1 (5 bases). Per the germline V gene, CDR1 is MNHNY and CDR2 is SVGAGI (reference sequence). CDR3 length: 15 amino acids. The V gene lost 0 bases and the J gene lost 4 bases, with 12 bases spanning the gap. This CDR3 is CASSYSTKQGYGYTF. CDR3 sequence (DNA): TGTGCCAGCAGTTACTCGACTAAGCAGGGCTATGGCTACACCTTC.

This clone was detected once. V and J are TRBV7-8 and TRBJ1-1, with a tentative D call TRBD1 (5 bases). V shed 5 bases and J shed 1 base, with 11 bases lying between them. The CDR3 sequence is 14 residues long. The germline V gene encodes CDR1 SGHVS and CDR2 FQNEAQ. Here the CDR3 DNA reads TGTGCCAGCAGCATCAGGGTTGGGAACACTGAAGCTTTCTTT. It encodes CASSIRVGNTEAFF.